This is a list of T cell receptor beta chains from one sample in a study of cytomegalovirus exposure and HLA in healthy donors. Profiling relied on immunoSEQ multiplex PCR, and the TCRdb table lists in-frame clones only, not all of them. The sample has under 150,000 clones; roughly 78% are singletons. Sequences were obtained from PBMCs. Receptors were obtained from a man younger than 45 in good health and CMV-seronegative. Both conserved end residues are part of each CDR3. A D gene is named only where the DNA matches it firmly. Size tells how often a clone was seen (once, few, many) or the class of an expanded clone, and some rows leave it out.

TRBJ2-3	TRBD2	once	TRBV27	TGTGCCAGCAGTCCGGGGACTAGCGGGGCGCCTAGCACAGATACGCAGTATTTT	CASSPGTSGAPSTDTQYF
TRBJ1-1	NA	NA	TRBV20-1	TGCAGTGCTGGGAGGGTTGAAGCTTTCTTT	CSAGRVEAFF
TRBJ2-1	NA	NA	TRBV7-9	TGTGCCAGCAGCTTAATAGGGCGGCTAGCCATACCCTCGGAGGAGCAGTTCTTC	CASSLIGRLAIPSEEQFF
TRBJ1-5	NA	NA	TRBV6-1	TGTGCCAGCAGTGTCAGGGGAGTGAAACAGCCCCAGCATTTT	CASSVRGVKQPQHF
TRBJ2-3	TRBD2	NA	TRBV5-4	TGTGCCAGCAGCTCGCCAGGGACTAGCGGTACGCAGTATTTT	CASSSPGTSGTQYF
TRBJ2-5	TRBD2	NA	TRBV5-5	TGTGCCAGCAGGCAGCCTCCCACGGGAGGGCCGGGAGAGACCCAGTACTTC	CASRQPPTGGPGETQYF
TRBJ2-7	NA	NA	TRBV28	TGTGCCAGCACCCAATCTGGGGGGTCCTACGAGCAGTACTTC	CASTQSGGSYEQYF
TRBJ1-1	TRBD1	NA	TRBV6-4	TGTGCCAGCAGTGACATTAAACGGACAGGGTCACAGGGGATGAACACTGAAGCTTTCTTT	CASSDIKRTGSQGMNTEAFF
TRBJ2-6	NA	NA	TRBV25-1	TGTGCCAGCAGTGAATATGCGCAGGGTGGATCTGGGGCCAACGTCCTGACTTTC	CASSEYAQGGSGANVLTF
TRBJ2-7	TRBD1	NA	TRBV4-1	TGCGCCAGCAGCCCCGGACAGGCCTCCTACGAGCAGTACTTC	CASSPGQASYEQYF
TRBJ1-5	NA	NA	TRBV5-4	TGTGCCAGCAGCCGGGGGGGGAGAGATCAGCCCCAGCATTTT	CASSRGGRDQPQHF
TRBJ2-1	NA	NA	TRBV19	TGTGCCAGTAGGACAGGCATCAAAAACGGGTACAATGAGCAGTTCTTC	CASRTGIKNGYNEQFF